A selection of T cell receptor beta chains follows, all from one sample in a study of T cell responses to AZD1222 COVID-19 vaccine. Generated by immunoSEQ multiplex PCR, the TCRdb table keeps only in-frame clones and is missing some. The repertoire includes 140,000 to 150,000 clones, about 92% of them detected once, and roughly 1.5% sits in the top ten. The material was peripheral blood, obtained 28 days after the second AZD1222 dose. The origin of the receptors is an adult who received the AZD1222 COVID-19 vaccine. The CDR3 runs from the conserved cysteine through the conserved F or W. Each record gives: D gene, clone size, V gene, J gene, CDR3 length, CDR3 DNA, CDR3 protein. The D gene is left open where the match is weak. A row's size may be missing; if present it is once, few, many or a size class.

d_gene: TRBD2; abundance: -; v_gene: TRBV11-3; j_gene: TRBJ2-7; len: 18; CDR3nt: TGTGCCAGCAGCCCTCGCCGACTAGCGGGGGGGGGTTGGCTCGAGCAGTACTTC; CDR3aa: CASSPRRLAGGGWLEQYF
d_gene: -; abundance: -; v_gene: TRBV5-1; j_gene: TRBJ1-3; len: 16; CDR3nt: TGCGCCAGCAGCTTGGGGGGGCCCTTCTCTGGAAACACCATATATTTT; CDR3aa: CASSLGGPFSGNTIYF
d_gene: TRBD2; abundance: once; v_gene: TRBV4-1; j_gene: TRBJ2-7; len: 15; CDR3nt: TGCGCCAGCAGCCTAGCTGGGAACGGGAGGGACGAGCAGTACTTC; CDR3aa: CASSLAGNGRDEQYF
d_gene: -; abundance: -; v_gene: TRBV6-4; j_gene: TRBJ2-7; len: 13; CDR3nt: TGTGCCAGCAGTGATAACAGGTTTAACGAGCAGTACTTC; CDR3aa: CASSDNRFNEQYF
d_gene: TRBD1; abundance: -; v_gene: TRBV6-5; j_gene: TRBJ1-5; len: 15; CDR3nt: TGTGCCAGCAGGAGGGGACAGGAGAGCAATCAGCCCCAGCATTTT; CDR3aa: CASRRGQESNQPQHF
d_gene: TRBD2; abundance: -; v_gene: TRBV7-9; j_gene: TRBJ2-2; len: 16; CDR3nt: TGTGCCAGCAGCGCACCTGCGGGAGGGCCTTCCGGGGAGCTGTTTTTT; CDR3aa: CASSAPAGGPSGELFF
d_gene: -; abundance: -; v_gene: TRBV5-5; j_gene: TRBJ2-7; len: 17; CDR3nt: TGTGCCAGCAGCTTGGCTTCCCAGGGATGGAGCTCCTACGAGCAGTACTTC; CDR3aa: CASSLASQGWSSYEQYF
d_gene: -; abundance: -; v_gene: TRBV14; j_gene: TRBJ2-7; len: 15; CDR3nt: TGTGCCAGCAGCCATCCTCTTCGGGGATACTACGAGCAGTACTTC; CDR3aa: CASSHPLRGYYEQYF
d_gene: -; abundance: -; v_gene: TRBV28; j_gene: TRBJ2-5; len: 11; CDR3nt: TGTGCCAGCAAACACGAGGAGACCCAGTACTTC; CDR3aa: CASKHEETQYF
d_gene: -; abundance: -; v_gene: TRBV28; j_gene: TRBJ1-5; len: 12; CDR3nt: TGTGCCAGCAGTCAAGGGGGTCAGCCCCAGCATTTT; CDR3aa: CASSQGGQPQHF
d_gene: -; abundance: -; v_gene: TRBV9; j_gene: TRBJ2-2; len: 16; CDR3nt: TGTGCCAGCAGCGTAGAGGGCGGGACCTACACCGGGGAGCTGTTTTTT; CDR3aa: CASSVEGGTYTGELFF
d_gene: -; abundance: once; v_gene: TRBV28; j_gene: TRBJ2-1; len: 16; CDR3nt: TGTGCCAGCAGTTTCCTGGCGCAAAGCTCCTACAATGAGCAGTTCTTC; CDR3aa: CASSFLAQSSYNEQFF
d_gene: -; abundance: few; v_gene: TRBV6-5; j_gene: TRBJ1-4; len: 16; CDR3nt: TGTGCCAGCAGTTACTCGCTCGGCAGGCTCTCCGAAAAACTGTTTTTT; CDR3aa: CASSYSLGRLSEKLFF
d_gene: TRBD2; abundance: -; v_gene: TRBV4-3; j_gene: TRBJ2-3; len: 17; CDR3nt: TGCGCCAGCAGCCAAGGGAGGGCTAGCGGACCCACAGATACGCAGTATTTT; CDR3aa: CASSQGRASGPTDTQYF
d_gene: -; abundance: -; v_gene: TRBV4-3; j_gene: TRBJ1-1; len: 16; CDR3nt: TGCGCCAGCAGCCAGAACCCGAGAGACAGAAACACTGAAGCTTTCTTT; CDR3aa: CASSQNPRDRNTEAFF
d_gene: -; abundance: few; v_gene: TRBV6-4; j_gene: TRBJ2-7; len: 14; CDR3nt: TGTGCCAAAAGTCAGGGCAGAGTAGCCTACGAGCAGTACTTC; CDR3aa: CAKSQGRVAYEQYF
d_gene: -; abundance: -; v_gene: TRBV28; j_gene: TRBJ1-3; len: 16; CDR3nt: TGTGCCAGCAGTTTCGCTTCCGGGGTCTCTGGAAACACCATATATTTT; CDR3aa: CASSFASGVSGNTIYF
d_gene: -; abundance: -; v_gene: TRBV5-1; j_gene: TRBJ2-5; len: 16; CDR3nt: TGCGCCAGCAGCTTGGAGGCGGGGCGCCGGGAAGAGACCCAGTACTTC; CDR3aa: CASSLEAGRREETQYF
d_gene: TRBD2; abundance: -; v_gene: TRBV30; j_gene: TRBJ2-7; len: 14; CDR3nt: TGTGCCTGGAGTCCCGGGACTACCTCCTACGAGCAGTACTTC; CDR3aa: CAWSPGTTSYEQYF
d_gene: -; abundance: -; v_gene: TRBV6-5; j_gene: TRBJ1-1; len: 14; CDR3nt: TGTGCCAGCAGTTACGTTACAGGGAACACTGAAGCTTTCTTT; CDR3aa: CASSYVTGNTEAFF
d_gene: -; abundance: -; v_gene: TRBV4-3; j_gene: TRBJ2-1; len: 13; CDR3nt: TGCGCCAGCGGCGTGGAAGAAAACAATGAGCAGTTCTTC; CDR3aa: CASGVEENNEQFF
d_gene: -; abundance: -; v_gene: TRBV5-6; j_gene: TRBJ1-2; len: 14; CDR3nt: TGTGCCAGCAGCTTGGGTTTGGGACCGGGCGGCTACACCTTC; CDR3aa: CASSLGLGPGGYTF
d_gene: -; abundance: few; v_gene: TRBV27; j_gene: TRBJ1-2; len: 15; CDR3nt: TGTGCCAGCAGTTTCCAAGGCGGAGGGAACTATGGCTACACCTTC; CDR3aa: CASSFQGGGNYGYTF
d_gene: TRBD2; abundance: -; v_gene: TRBV7-2; j_gene: TRBJ2-1; len: 15; CDR3nt: TGTGCCAGCAGCCAGTGGCTAGCGGGAGAGAATGAGCAGTTCTTC; CDR3aa: CASSQWLAGENEQFF
d_gene: -; abundance: -; v_gene: TRBV18; j_gene: TRBJ2-7; len: 13; CDR3nt: TGTGCCAGCTCACCTGGACGGATCTACGAGCAGTACTTC; CDR3aa: CASSPGRIYEQYF
d_gene: -; abundance: -; v_gene: TRBV7-2; j_gene: TRBJ2-2; len: 15; CDR3nt: TGTGCCAGCAGCTTAGAGGGACGGAACACCGGGGAGCTGTTTTTT; CDR3aa: CASSLEGRNTGELFF
d_gene: -; abundance: -; v_gene: TRBV30; j_gene: TRBJ1-1; len: 13; CDR3nt: TGTGCCTCGAACAGGGTAACGAACACTGAAGCTTTCTTT; CDR3aa: CASNRVTNTEAFF
d_gene: -; abundance: once; v_gene: TRBV18; j_gene: TRBJ2-5; len: 13; CDR3nt: TGTGCCAGCTCACCGGACAGCCAGAGGGCCCAGTACTTC; CDR3aa: CASSPDSQRAQYF
d_gene: -; abundance: -; v_gene: TRBV4-1; j_gene: TRBJ1-2; len: 13; CDR3nt: TGCGCCAGCAGCCAAGGACACGCGGATGGCTACACCTTC; CDR3aa: CASSQGHADGYTF
d_gene: -; abundance: -; v_gene: TRBV7-2; j_gene: TRBJ1-5; len: 14; CDR3nt: TGTGCCAGCAGCTTAGATGGAGGGAGTCAGCCCCAGCATTTT; CDR3aa: CASSLDGGSQPQHF
d_gene: -; abundance: -; v_gene: TRBV24-1; j_gene: TRBJ1-3; len: 17; CDR3nt: TGTGCCACCAGTGATTCAGACAGAAACCACTCTGGAAACACCATATATTTT; CDR3aa: CATSDSDRNHSGNTIYF
d_gene: TRBD1; abundance: -; v_gene: TRBV6-2/TRBV6-3; j_gene: TRBJ1-2; len: 14; CDR3nt: TGTGCCAGCAGTTACTCGACAGGGCACTATGGCTACACCTTC; CDR3aa: CASSYSTGHYGYTF
d_gene: -; abundance: -; v_gene: TRBV7-6; j_gene: TRBJ1-5; len: 15; CDR3nt: TGTGCCAGCAGCCTCAGCACGGGGGCTCAATGGCCCCAGCATTTT; CDR3aa: CASSLSTGAQWPQHF
d_gene: -; abundance: -; v_gene: TRBV2; j_gene: TRBJ1-1; len: 13; CDR3nt: TGTGCCACTTTACAGTACATGAACACTGAAGCTTTCTTT; CDR3aa: CATLQYMNTEAFF
d_gene: -; abundance: -; v_gene: TRBV9; j_gene: TRBJ1-2; len: 14; CDR3nt: TGTGCCAGCAGCGTAGCCTCACAGCTTTATGGCTACACCTTC; CDR3aa: CASSVASQLYGYTF
d_gene: -; abundance: -; v_gene: TRBV19; j_gene: TRBJ1-1; len: 16; CDR3nt: TGTGCCAGTAGTATTATCGGCGGCCAGGTCGGGACTGAAGCTTTCTTT; CDR3aa: CASSIIGGQVGTEAFF
d_gene: -; abundance: once; v_gene: TRBV5-1; j_gene: TRBJ2-7; len: 14; CDR3nt: TGCGCCAGCAGCGGGCAGGGACCTGAGAACGAGCAGTACTTC; CDR3aa: CASSGQGPENEQYF
d_gene: TRBD1; abundance: once; v_gene: TRBV30; j_gene: TRBJ2-3; len: 14; CDR3nt: TGTGCCTGGATGCCCGGGACAGGGACAGATACGCAGTATTTT; CDR3aa: CAWMPGTGTDTQYF
d_gene: TRBD1; abundance: -; v_gene: TRBV7-9; j_gene: TRBJ1-5; len: 15; CDR3nt: TGTGCCAGCAGCTCGGACAGGGGCAGCAATCAGCCCCAGCATTTT; CDR3aa: CASSSDRGSNQPQHF
d_gene: TRBD2; abundance: -; v_gene: TRBV19; j_gene: TRBJ2-3; len: 14; CDR3nt: TGTGCCAGTAGTAAGGGGACTATGACAGATACGCAGTATTTT; CDR3aa: CASSKGTMTDTQYF
d_gene: TRBD1; abundance: -; v_gene: TRBV27; j_gene: TRBJ1-1; len: 15; CDR3nt: TGTGCCAGCAGTTCCTACCGGACAGGTCACCCCGAAGCTTTCTTT; CDR3aa: CASSSYRTGHPEAFF
d_gene: TRBD1; abundance: -; v_gene: TRBV5-4; j_gene: TRBJ1-2; len: 15; CDR3nt: TGTGCCAGCAGCATACTTACAGGGGGCGTTGATGGCTACACCTTC; CDR3aa: CASSILTGGVDGYTF
d_gene: -; abundance: -; v_gene: TRBV2; j_gene: TRBJ1-1; len: 16; CDR3nt: TGTGCCAGCAGACCCTGGGGGGGGCCCCTGAACACTGAAGCTTTCTTT; CDR3aa: CASRPWGGPLNTEAFF
d_gene: -; abundance: -; v_gene: TRBV7-8; j_gene: TRBJ2-2; len: 14; CDR3nt: TGTGCCAGCAGCTTGAGGCAGACCGGCGGGGAGCTGTTTTTT; CDR3aa: CASSLRQTGGELFF
d_gene: TRBD1; abundance: -; v_gene: TRBV9; j_gene: TRBJ1-3; len: 16; CDR3nt: TGTGCCAGCAGCGTAGACGGGGACAGCTCTGGAAACACCATATATTTT; CDR3aa: CASSVDGDSSGNTIYF
d_gene: TRBD1; abundance: -; v_gene: TRBV9; j_gene: TRBJ2-5; len: 15; CDR3nt: TGTGCCAGCAGCGTAGATGGCAGGGGGTTGGAGACCCAGTACTTC; CDR3aa: CASSVDGRGLETQYF
d_gene: -; abundance: -; v_gene: TRBV9; j_gene: TRBJ2-1; len: 16; CDR3nt: TGTGCCAGCAGCGTAGGAGGGACGGGAGCTGGGAATGAGCAGTTCTTC; CDR3aa: CASSVGGTGAGNEQFF
d_gene: -; abundance: -; v_gene: TRBV28; j_gene: TRBJ1-3; len: 15; CDR3nt: TGTGCCAGCAGTTTATCGTTCCAGACTGGAAACACCATATATTTT; CDR3aa: CASSLSFQTGNTIYF